This T cell receptor beta chain came from a study of blood T cell repertoires in COVID-19. Across the study: In each case, the material was cDNA or gDNA derived from T cells, B-cell-depleted T cells, or PBMCs.

This CDR3 has 15 residues. V lost 1 base and J lost 5; bases outside the gene matches: 2. Germline V lookup: CDR1 SNHLY, CDR2 FYNNEI. In the original analysis: From reference gene primer amplification, estimates of nucleated cell counts were derived. Sequencing used immunoSEQ multiplex PCR; TCRdb keeps in-frame clones, though not all of them. V, J and clone size were drawn from that table, and D and trimming were deduced from the DNA. This sample has about 120,000 clones, with approximately 83% found just once. This clone was counted between two and nine times. This clonotype was sampled from a woman between 65 and 79 years old with acute or convalescent COVID-19. The gene calls are TRBV2 and TRBJ2-3, with 11 bases lining up with TRBD2. Sequencing was carried out using peripheral blood. The CDR3: CASSEGLAGGDTQYF. The CDR3 DNA is TGTGCCAGCAGTGAAGGCCTAGCGGGGGGAGATACGCAGTATTTT.